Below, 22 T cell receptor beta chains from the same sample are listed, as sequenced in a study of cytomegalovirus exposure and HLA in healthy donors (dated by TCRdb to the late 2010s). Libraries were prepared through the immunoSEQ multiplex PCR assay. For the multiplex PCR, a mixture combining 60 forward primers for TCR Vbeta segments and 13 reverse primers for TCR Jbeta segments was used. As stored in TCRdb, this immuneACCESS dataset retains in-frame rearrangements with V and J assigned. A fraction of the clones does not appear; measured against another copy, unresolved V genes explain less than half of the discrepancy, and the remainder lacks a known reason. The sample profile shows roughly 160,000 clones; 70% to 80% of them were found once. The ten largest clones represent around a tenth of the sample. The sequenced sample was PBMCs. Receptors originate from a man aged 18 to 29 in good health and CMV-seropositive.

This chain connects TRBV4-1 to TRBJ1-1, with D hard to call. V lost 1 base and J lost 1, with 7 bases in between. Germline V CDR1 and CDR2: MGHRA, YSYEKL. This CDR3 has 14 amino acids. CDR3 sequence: CASSQVSGNTEAFF. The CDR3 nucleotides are TGCGCCAGCAGCCAAGTGTCAGGGAACACTGAAGCTTTCTTT.

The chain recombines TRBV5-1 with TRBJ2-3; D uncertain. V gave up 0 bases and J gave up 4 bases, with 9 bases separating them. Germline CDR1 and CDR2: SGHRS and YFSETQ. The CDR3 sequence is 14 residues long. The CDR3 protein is CASSLGGTPDTQYF. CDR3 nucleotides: TGCGCCAGCAGCTTGGGAGGAACCCCAGATACGCAGTATTTT.

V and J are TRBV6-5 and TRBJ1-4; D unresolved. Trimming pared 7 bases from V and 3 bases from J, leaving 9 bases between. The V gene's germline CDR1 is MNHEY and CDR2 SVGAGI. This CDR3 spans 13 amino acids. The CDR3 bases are TGTGCCAGCATACTTGCGTCTAATGAAAAACTGTTTTTT. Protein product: CASILASNEKLFF.

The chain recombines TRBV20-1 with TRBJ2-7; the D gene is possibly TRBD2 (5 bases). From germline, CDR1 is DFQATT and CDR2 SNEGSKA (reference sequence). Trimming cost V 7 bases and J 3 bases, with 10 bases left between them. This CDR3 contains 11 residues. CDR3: CSVRVYYEQYF. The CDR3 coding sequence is TGCAGTGTGCGGGTCTACTACGAGCAGTACTTC.

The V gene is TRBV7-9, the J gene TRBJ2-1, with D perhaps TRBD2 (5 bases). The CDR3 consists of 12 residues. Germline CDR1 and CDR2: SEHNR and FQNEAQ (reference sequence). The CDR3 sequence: CSCYGINNEQFF. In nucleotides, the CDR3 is TGTTCCTGTTACGGGATTAACAATGAGCAGTTCTTC.

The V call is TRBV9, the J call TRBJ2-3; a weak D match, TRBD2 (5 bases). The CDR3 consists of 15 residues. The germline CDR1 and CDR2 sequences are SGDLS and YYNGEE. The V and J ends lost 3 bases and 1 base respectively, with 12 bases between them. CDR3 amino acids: CASSGTPAGTDTQYF. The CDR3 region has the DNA TGTGCCAGCAGCGGGACTCCAGCGGGCACAGATACGCAGTATTTT.

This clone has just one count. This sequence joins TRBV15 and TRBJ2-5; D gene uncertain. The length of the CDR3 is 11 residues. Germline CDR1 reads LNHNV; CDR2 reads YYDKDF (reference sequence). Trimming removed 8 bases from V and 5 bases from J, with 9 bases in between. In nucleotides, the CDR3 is TGTGCCACCGGTGTCGGGGAGACCCAGTACTTC. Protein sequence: CATGVGETQYF.

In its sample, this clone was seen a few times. CDR3 amino acids: CASSPLTGRYNEQFF. The CDR3 region has the DNA TGTGCCAGCAGCCCCCTGACCGGGAGGTACAATGAGCAGTTCTTC. The chain uses TRBV7-9 and TRBJ2-1, with 7 bases that match TRBD2. Trimming took 5 bases from V and 4 from J; bases not matched to a gene: 8. The CDR3 length is 15 residues. Per the germline V gene, CDR1 is SEHNR and CDR2 is FQNEAQ (reference sequence).

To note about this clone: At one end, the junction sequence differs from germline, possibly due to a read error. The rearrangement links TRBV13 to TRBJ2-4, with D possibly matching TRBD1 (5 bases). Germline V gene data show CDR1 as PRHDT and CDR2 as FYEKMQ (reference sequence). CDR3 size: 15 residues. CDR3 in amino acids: CASSLGHKAKNSQYF. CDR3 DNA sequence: TGTGCCAGCAGCCTCGGACATAAAGCCAAAAACAGTCAGTACTTC.

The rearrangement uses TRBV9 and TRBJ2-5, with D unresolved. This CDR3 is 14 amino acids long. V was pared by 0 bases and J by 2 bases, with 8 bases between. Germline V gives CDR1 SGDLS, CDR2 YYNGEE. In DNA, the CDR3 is TGTGCCAGCAGCGTAGGGCTTTTTCAAGAGACCCAGTACTTC. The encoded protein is CASSVGLFQETQYF.

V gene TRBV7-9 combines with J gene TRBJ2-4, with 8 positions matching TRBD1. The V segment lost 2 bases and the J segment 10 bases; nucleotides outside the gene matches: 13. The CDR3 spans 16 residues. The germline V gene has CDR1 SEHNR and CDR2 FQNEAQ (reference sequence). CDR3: CASSLRTGTGERIQYF. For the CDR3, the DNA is TGTGCCAGCAGCTTACGTACCGGGACAGGAGAACGTATTCAGTACTTC. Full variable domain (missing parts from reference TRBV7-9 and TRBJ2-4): DTGVSQNPRHKITKRGQNVTFRCDPISEHNRLYWYRQTLGQGPEFLTYFQNEAQLEKSRLLSDRFSAERPKGSFSTLEIQRTEQGDSAMYLCASSLRTGTGERIQYFGAGTRLSVL.

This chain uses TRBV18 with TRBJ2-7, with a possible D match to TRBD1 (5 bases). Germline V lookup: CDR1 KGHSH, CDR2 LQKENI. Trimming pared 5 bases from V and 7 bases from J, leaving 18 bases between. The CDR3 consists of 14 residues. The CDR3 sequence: CASSNGAAAREQYF. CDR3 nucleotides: TGTGCCAGCTCAAATGGGGCAGCAGCTCGGGAGCAGTACTTC.

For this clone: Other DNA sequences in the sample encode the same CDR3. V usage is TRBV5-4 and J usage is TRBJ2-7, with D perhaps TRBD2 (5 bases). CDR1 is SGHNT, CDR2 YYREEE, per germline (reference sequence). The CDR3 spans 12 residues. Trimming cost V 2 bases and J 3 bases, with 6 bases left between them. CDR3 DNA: TGTGCCAGCAGCTTACGGGGCTACGAGCAGTACTTC. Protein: CASSLRGYEQYF.

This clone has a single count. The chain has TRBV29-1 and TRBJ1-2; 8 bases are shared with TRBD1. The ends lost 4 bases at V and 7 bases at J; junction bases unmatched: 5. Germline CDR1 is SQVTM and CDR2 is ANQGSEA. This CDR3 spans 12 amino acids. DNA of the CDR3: TGCAGCGTTGCCAGGGGGCGTTCTGGCTACACCTTC. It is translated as CSVARGRSGYTF.

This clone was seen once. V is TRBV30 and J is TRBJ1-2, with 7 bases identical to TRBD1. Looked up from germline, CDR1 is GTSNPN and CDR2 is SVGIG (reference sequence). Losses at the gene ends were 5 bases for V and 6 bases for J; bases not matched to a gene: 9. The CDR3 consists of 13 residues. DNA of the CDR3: TGTGCCTGGTGGGGACAGCGGGTAAATGGCTACACCTTC. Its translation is CAWWGQRVNGYTF. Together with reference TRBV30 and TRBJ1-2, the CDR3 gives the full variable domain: SQTIHQWPATLVQPVGSPLSLECTVEGTSNPNLYWYRQAAGRGLQLLFYSVGIGQISSEVPQNLSASRPQDRQFILSSKKLLLSDSGFYLCAWWGQRVNGYTFGSGTRLTVV.

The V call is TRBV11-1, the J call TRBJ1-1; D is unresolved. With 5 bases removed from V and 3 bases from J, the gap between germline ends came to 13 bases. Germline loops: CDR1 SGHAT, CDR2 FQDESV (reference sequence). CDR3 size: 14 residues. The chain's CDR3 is CASSRNPRDTEAFF. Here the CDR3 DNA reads TGTGCCAGCAGCCGTAATCCACGGGACACTGAAGCTTTCTTT.

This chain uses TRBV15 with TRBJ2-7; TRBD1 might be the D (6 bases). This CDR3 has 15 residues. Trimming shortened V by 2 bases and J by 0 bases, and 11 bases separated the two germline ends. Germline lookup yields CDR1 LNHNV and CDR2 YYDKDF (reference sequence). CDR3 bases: TGTGCCACCAGCAGATATCCAGGGGACTCCTACGAGCAGTACTTC. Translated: CATSRYPGDSYEQYF.

CDR3 sequence reads: CASSSRTSGGAHTQYF. DNA of the CDR3: TGTGCCAGCAGCTCCCGGACTAGCGGGGGGGCCCATACGCAGTATTTT. The chain carries TRBV7-9 and TRBJ2-3; 15 nucleotides line up with TRBD2. The CDR3 consists of 16 residues. The J segment lost 7 bases and the V segment lost 4 bases, leaving 6 bases of the junction unmatched. Germline CDR1 SEHNR, CDR2 FQNEAQ (reference sequence).

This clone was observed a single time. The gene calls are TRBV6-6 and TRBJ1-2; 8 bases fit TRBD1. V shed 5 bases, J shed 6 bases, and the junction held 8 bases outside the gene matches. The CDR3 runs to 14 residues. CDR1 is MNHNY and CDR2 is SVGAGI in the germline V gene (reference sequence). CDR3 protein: CASSPRGHSHGYTF. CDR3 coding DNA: TGTGCCAGCAGTCCCAGGGGGCACTCGCATGGCTACACCTTC.

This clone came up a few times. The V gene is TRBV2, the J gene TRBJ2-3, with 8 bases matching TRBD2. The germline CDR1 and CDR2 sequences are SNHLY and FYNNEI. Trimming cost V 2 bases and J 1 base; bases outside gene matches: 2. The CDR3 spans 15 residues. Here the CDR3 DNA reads TGTGCCAGCAGTGAATTGCGGGGGGGCACAGATACGCAGTATTTT. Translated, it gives CASSELRGGTDTQYF.

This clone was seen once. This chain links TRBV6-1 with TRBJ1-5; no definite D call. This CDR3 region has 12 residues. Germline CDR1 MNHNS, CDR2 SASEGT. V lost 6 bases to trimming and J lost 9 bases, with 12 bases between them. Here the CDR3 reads CASSTPTGPQHF. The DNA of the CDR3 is TGTGCCAGCAGCACCCCCACGGGGCCCCAGCATTTT.

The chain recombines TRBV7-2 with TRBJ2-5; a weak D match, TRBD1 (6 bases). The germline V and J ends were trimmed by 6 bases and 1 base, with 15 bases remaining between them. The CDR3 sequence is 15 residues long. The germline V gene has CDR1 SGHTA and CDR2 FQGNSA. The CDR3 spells CASSVGRGGQETQYF. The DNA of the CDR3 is TGTGCCAGCAGTGTGGGTAGAGGGGGCCAAGAGACCCAGTACTTC.